This TCR beta chain stems from a study of blood T cell repertoires in COVID-19. Study context: The United States, Italy and Spain provided the acute and convalescent COVID-19 samples. Sources were T cells, B-cell-depleted T cells, or PBMCs; the material itself was cDNA or gDNA.

The CDR3 totals 14 residues. Germline assignment: CDR1 SGHKS and CDR2 YYEKEE (reference sequence). V gave up 2 bases and J gave up 6 bases, with 12 bases separating them. Original data processing: Reference gene primer amplification yielded estimated nucleated cell counts. Sequencing was performed with immunoSEQ multiplex PCR; in TCRdb, only in-frame clones are kept and a portion is missing. V and J calls and clone size are copied from that table; D and trimming were computed from the DNA. The repertoire holds around 180,000 clones, approximately 87% seen once, with less than 25% in the top ten. The chain uses TRBV5-5 and TRBJ1-5, with D hard to call. Sequenced sample: peripheral blood. The origin of this receptor is a man between 70 and 80 years old with active or convalescent COVID-19. The CDR3 is CASSLIADSQPQHF. The CDR3 DNA reads as TGTGCCAGCAGCTTAATAGCAGATTCTCAGCCCCAGCATTTT.